This T cell receptor beta chain derives from a study of beta chain features in type 1 diabetes. Study information: Healthy donors and patients showed comparable age, gender and cell yields.

The V gene end was trimmed by 0 bases and the J gene end by 3 bases; junction bases not matched to a gene: 2. The CDR3 spans 14 residues. Germline CDR1 and CDR2: LGHNA and YNFKEQ. Sequencing targeted expressed TCRB transcripts, as all isolated RNA had been reverse transcribed. Only in-frame clones appear in the TCRdb table, and some are missing; sequencing was by immunoSEQ multiplex PCR. The repertoire holds approximately 140,000 clones, with under 60% as singletons. The J gene is TRBJ2-7, the V gene TRBV4-2; TRBD2 matches at 7 bases. Sequencing was done on a sample of Tregs from blood. The sequence was collected from a man aged 18 to 29 in good health. The CDR3 region has the DNA TGTGCCAGCAGCCAAGATGCTAGCGGCTACGAGCAGTACTTC. As protein: CASSQDASGYEQYF.